The T cell receptor (beta chain) under discussion was sequenced for a study of T cell responses to AZD1222 COVID-19 vaccine. Study summary: Second-dose timings of about 4 or about 12 weeks were pooled. Study-wide results and caveats: Among the donors, most were white British and more were female, and clonal diversity was possibly underestimated. Spike as a whole was targeted by vaccine-associated CD4 TCRs, dominant at 160-218 and 743-854.

Here immunoSEQ multiplex PCR was the method, and the copy in TCRdb shows in-frame clones only, minus some. The table has 95,000 to 150,000 clones, 80% to 90% seen once; the top ten hold about 3.1%. To note about this clone: As yet, its antigen is unknown.

The V gene end was trimmed by 2 bases and the J gene end by 2 bases; junction bases not matched to a gene: 11. Germline values: CDR1 SGHDN, CDR2 FVKESK. The CDR3 contains 18 residues. The clonotype originates from an adult in good health. This sample comprised peripheral blood, obtained on day 0 of AZD1222 vaccination. The chain couples TRBV14 to TRBJ2-3; TRBD2 agrees at 9 bases. The CDR3: CASSQFRRSGGTTDTQYF. The CDR3 DNA follows: TGTGCCAGCAGCCAATTCAGAAGGAGCGGGGGGACCACAGATACGCAGTATTTT.